Below, 13 T cell receptor beta chains from the same sample are listed, as sequenced in a study of cytomegalovirus exposure and HLA in healthy donors. Primers included in the PCR were 60 Vbeta and 13 Jbeta primers. The protocol was immunoSEQ multiplex PCR, while the TCRdb copy is restricted to in-frame clones and leaves out a portion. The sample lists 110,000 to 150,000 clones, almost 85% occurring once. Sequencing input: PBMCs. Receptor source: a woman aged 55-69 years in good health and CMV-seropositive.

The chain uses TRBV7-9 and TRBJ1-1; no clear D. The germline CDR1 and CDR2 sequences are SEHNR and FQNEAQ (reference sequence). The CDR3 has 14 residues. Trimming stripped 2 bases from V and 4 bases from J, with 11 bases between. The CDR3 is CASSLNLEGTEAFF. For the CDR3, the DNA is TGTGCCAGCAGCTTAAATCTCGAGGGCACTGAAGCTTTCTTT.

This chain links TRBV7-2 with TRBJ2-1; 7 nucleotides align to TRBD1. The CDR3 has 17 residues. Trimming removed 1 base from V and 7 bases from J; junction bases left unmatched: 13. Germline assignment: CDR1 SGHTA and CDR2 FQGNSA. As DNA, the CDR3 is TGTGCCAGCAGCTTAGAGTTGCACAGGGGTCGACGGAATGAGCAGTTCTTC. Translation gives CASSLELHRGRRNEQFF.

The chain carries TRBV6-5 and TRBJ2-1; D is possibly TRBD2 (6 bases). Germline CDR1 is MNHEY and CDR2 is SVGAGI. This CDR3 is 15 amino acids long. Trimming pared 6 bases from V and 6 bases from J, leaving 18 bases between. CDR3 loop: CASSTGTPGGNEQFF. The DNA of the CDR3 is TGTGCCAGCAGCACCGGGACTCCTGGAGGCAATGAGCAGTTCTTC.

The chain joins TRBV4-3 to TRBJ2-1, with a possible D match to TRBD1 (6 bases). V was clipped by 0 bases and J by 1 base, with 10 bases between them. The CDR3 extends over 16 amino acids. CDR1 and CDR2 from the germline V gene are LGHNA and YSLEER. CDR3 amino acids: CASSQDIQGSYNEQFF. In nucleotides, the CDR3 is TGCGCCAGCAGCCAAGATATACAGGGATCCTACAATGAGCAGTTCTTC.

Here the CDR3 reads CAWSGTGSLRYGYTF. In nucleotides, the CDR3 is TGTGCCTGGTCCGGGACAGGGTCTCTTAGGTATGGCTACACCTTC. V gene TRBV30 combines with J gene TRBJ1-2; 9 bases line up with TRBD1. The CDR3 loop spans 15 amino acids. J was trimmed by 5 bases and V by 5 bases; bases with no gene match: 12. Germline lookup yields CDR1 GTSNPN and CDR2 SVGIG (reference sequence).

This clone has a handful of counts. The chain uses TRBV4-3 and TRBJ2-3; TRBD2 aligns across 7 bases. The CDR3 is 16 amino acids. Germline lookup yields CDR1 LGHNA and CDR2 YSLEER. V was clipped by 4 bases and J by 5 bases; unmatched bases: 12. The CDR3 reads CASSLGAGWQGDTQYF. CDR3 DNA sequence: TGCGCCAGCAGCCTTGGAGCGGGGTGGCAAGGAGATACGCAGTATTTT.

The chain couples TRBV18 to TRBJ1-5, with 9 bases lining up with TRBD1. Trimming removed 3 bases from V and 9 bases from J; junction bases left unmatched: 6. This CDR3 spans 14 amino acids. Per germline, CDR1 KGHSH and CDR2 LQKENI. The DNA of the CDR3 is TGTGCCAGCTCACCGGACAGGGGAGACGGGCCCCAGCATTTT. It translates to CASSPDRGDGPQHF. Combining the CDR3 with reference TRBV18 and TRBJ1-5 gives the whole variable domain NAGVMQNPRHLVRRRGQEARLRCSPMKGHSHVYWYRQLPEEGLKFMVYLQKENIIDESGMPKERFSAEFPKEGPSILRIQQVVRGDSAAYFCASSPDRGDGPQHFGDGTRLSIL.

This clone was seen once. This chain connects TRBV6-5 to TRBJ2-7; 10 bases align to TRBD2. J lost 4 bases, V lost 6 bases, and 6 bases had no gene match. The CDR3 totals 14 residues. CDR1 MNHEY and CDR2 SVGAGI come from the germline V gene. CDR3 nucleotide sequence: TGTGCCAGCAGGCGGACTAGCGGAGGGTACGAGCAGTACTTC. Translating gives CASRRTSGGYEQYF.

The chain has TRBV4-1 and TRBJ2-1; 12 bases are shared with TRBD2. The germline V gene has CDR1 MGHRA and CDR2 YSYEKL. V lost 4 bases and J lost 7; bases outside the gene matches: 5. CDR3 length equals 15 residues. The CDR3 loop is CASSPTSGSWNEQFF. The DNA for the CDR3 is TGCGCCAGCAGCCCGACTAGCGGGAGTTGGAATGAGCAGTTCTTC.

The chain uses TRBV6-5 and TRBJ1-2, with D perhaps TRBD1 (5 bases). Germline loops: CDR1 MNHEY, CDR2 SVGAGI. The CDR3 is 14 amino acids. V was clipped by 4 bases and J by 6 bases, with 15 bases between them. The CDR3, as DNA: TGTGCCAGCAGTTTCGTGGGGAGGGGAGATGGCTACACCTTC. It encodes CASSFVGRGDGYTF.

V is TRBV11-2 and J is TRBJ2-7, with D possibly TRBD1 on 5 matching bases. The CDR3 spans 14 residues. CDR1 SGHAT and CDR2 FQNNGV come from the germline V gene. V was trimmed by 2 bases and J by 3 bases, leaving 11 bases between them. The CDR3 DNA reads as TGTGCCAGCAGCTTAAGGGGATCAGGCTACGAGCAGTACTTC. Translation: CASSLRGSGYEQYF.

V usage is TRBV5-1 and J usage is TRBJ1-4, with unresolved D. Trimming pared 0 bases from V and 5 bases from J, leaving 11 bases between. CDR1 and CDR2 from the germline V gene are SGHRS and YFSETQ. The CDR3 consists of 15 residues. CDR3 region: CASSLALAPNEKLFF. CDR3 in DNA: TGCGCCAGCAGCTTGGCCCTGGCACCGAATGAAAAACTGTTTTTT.

V gene TRBV10-3 combines with J gene TRBJ1-2; 8 bases line up with TRBD1. The CDR3 consists of 15 residues. Per germline, CDR1 ENHRY and CDR2 SYGVKD. V lost 6 bases, J lost 3 bases, and 9 bases stayed unmatched. The CDR3 protein is CAIRAGDRPDYGYTF. The CDR3 DNA is TGTGCCATCAGGGCCGGGGACAGGCCCGACTATGGCTACACCTTC.